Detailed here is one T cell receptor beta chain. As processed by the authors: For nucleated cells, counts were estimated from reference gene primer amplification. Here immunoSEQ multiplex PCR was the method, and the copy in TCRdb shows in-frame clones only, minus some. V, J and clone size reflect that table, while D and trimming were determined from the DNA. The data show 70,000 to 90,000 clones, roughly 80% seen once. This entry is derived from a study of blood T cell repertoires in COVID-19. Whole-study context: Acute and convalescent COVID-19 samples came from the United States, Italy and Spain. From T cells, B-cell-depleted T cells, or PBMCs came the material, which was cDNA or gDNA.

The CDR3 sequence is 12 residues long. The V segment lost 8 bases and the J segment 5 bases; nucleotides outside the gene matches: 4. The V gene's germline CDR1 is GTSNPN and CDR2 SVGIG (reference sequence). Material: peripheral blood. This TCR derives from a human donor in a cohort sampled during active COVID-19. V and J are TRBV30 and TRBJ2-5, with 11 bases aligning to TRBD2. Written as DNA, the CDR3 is TGTGCCAATAGCGGGAGGGGGGAGACCCAGTACTTC. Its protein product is CANSGRGETQYF.